Detailed here is one TCR beta chain. Its target is not known. The germline gene is not matched at one end of the junction; a read error may be the cause. The record originates from a study of early T cells in non-severe SARS-CoV-2 infection. Study-wide background: Unpaired chains resulted from sequencing bulk RNA of unsorted whole blood. Findings of the study overall: VDJdb-based matching was biased toward anti-spike CD8 responses and missed private and CD4 specificities.

Unique molecular identifiers tagged individual cDNA molecules. TCRdb passed the 5' RACE reads through MiXCR, listing each CDR3 protein once. The top ten hold around 4.6% of the sample, which has roughly 75,000 distinct CDR3 sequences, 9% to 10% seen once. This CDR3 is built from 14 residues. Germline loops: CDR1 SGHRS, CDR2 YFSETQ. The sample taken for sequencing was whole blood. The clonotype was recovered from an adult who was a healthcare worker with PCR-confirmed SARS-CoV-2 infection or an uninfected control (not recorded which). This chain connects TRBV5-1 to TRBJ2-7; 9 bases are shared with TRBD2. CDR3 region: CASSLPSGNYQQYF. In DNA, the CDR3 is TGCGCCAGCAGCTTACCTAGCGGGAACTACCAGCAGTACTTC.